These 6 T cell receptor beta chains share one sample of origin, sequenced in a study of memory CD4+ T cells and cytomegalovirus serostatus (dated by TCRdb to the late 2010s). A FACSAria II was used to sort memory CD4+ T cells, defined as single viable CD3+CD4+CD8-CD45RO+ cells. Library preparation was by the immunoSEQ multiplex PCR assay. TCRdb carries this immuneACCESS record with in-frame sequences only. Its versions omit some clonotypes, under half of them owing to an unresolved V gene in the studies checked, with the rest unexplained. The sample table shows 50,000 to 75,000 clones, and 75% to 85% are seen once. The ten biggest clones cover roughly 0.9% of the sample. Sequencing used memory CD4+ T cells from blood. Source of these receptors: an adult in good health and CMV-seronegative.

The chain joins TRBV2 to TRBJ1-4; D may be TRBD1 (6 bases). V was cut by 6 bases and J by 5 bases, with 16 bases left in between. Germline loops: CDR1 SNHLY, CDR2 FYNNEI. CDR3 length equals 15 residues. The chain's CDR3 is CASSPGGRENEKLFF. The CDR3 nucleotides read TGTGCCAGCAGCCCTGGGGGGCGAGAAAATGAAAAACTGTTTTTT.

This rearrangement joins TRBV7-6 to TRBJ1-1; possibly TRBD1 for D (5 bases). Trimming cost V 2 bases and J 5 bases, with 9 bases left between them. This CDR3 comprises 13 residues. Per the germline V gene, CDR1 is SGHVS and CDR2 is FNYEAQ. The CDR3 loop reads CASSLSRVTEAFF. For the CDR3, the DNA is TGTGCCAGCAGCTTATCCAGGGTAACTGAAGCTTTCTTT.

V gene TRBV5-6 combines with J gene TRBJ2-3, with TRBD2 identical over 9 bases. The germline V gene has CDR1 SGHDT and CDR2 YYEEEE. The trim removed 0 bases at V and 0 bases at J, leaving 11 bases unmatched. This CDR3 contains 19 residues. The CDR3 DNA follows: TGTGCCAGCAGCTTGGGTATGCGGGAGGGCCTTGGGAGCACAGATACGCAGTATTTT. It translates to CASSLGMREGLGSTDTQYF. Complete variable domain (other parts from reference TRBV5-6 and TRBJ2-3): DAGVTQSPTHLIKTRGQQVTLRCSPKSGHDTVSWYQQALGQGPQFIFQYYEEEERQRGNFPDRFSGHQFPNYSSELNVNALLLGDSALYLCASSLGMREGLGSTDTQYFGPGTRLTVL.

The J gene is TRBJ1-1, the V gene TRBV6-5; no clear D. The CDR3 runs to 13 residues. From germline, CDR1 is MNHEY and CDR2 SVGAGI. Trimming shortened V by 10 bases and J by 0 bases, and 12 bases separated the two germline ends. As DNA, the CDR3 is TGTGCCACAAAACCATTCCTGAACACTGAAGCTTTCTTT. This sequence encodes CATKPFLNTEAFF.

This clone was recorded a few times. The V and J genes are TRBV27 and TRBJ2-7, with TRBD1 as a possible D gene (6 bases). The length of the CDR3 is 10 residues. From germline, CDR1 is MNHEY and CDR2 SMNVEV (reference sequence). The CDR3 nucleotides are TGTGTCAGGGGCAGCAACGAGCAGTACTTC. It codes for CVRGSNEQYF.

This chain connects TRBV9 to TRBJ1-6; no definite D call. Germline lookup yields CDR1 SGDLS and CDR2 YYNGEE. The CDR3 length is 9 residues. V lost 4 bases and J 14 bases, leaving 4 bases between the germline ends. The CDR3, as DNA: TGTGCCAGCAGCTCATCCCTCCACTTT. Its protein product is CASSSSLHF.